One sample yielded the 8 T cell receptor beta chains listed below, sequenced in a study of blood T cells in healthy people across ages. A sample-barcoded 5' primer and a J-beta primer mix were used in a second PCR of roughly 7 to 11 cycles. TCRdb analysed the 5' RACE reads with MiXCR anew, one entry per CDR3 protein. The table lists more than 650,000 distinct CDR3 sequences, roughly 50% of them singletons. Sequences were obtained from blood. These TCRs come from a man at least 80 years old in good health.

In DNA, the CDR3 is TGTGCCAGCAGCCAAGATCTCCTAGCGGGCGCTGTACGAGGACAGTACTTC. This encodes CASSQDLLAGAVRGQYF. The V call is TRBV4-2, the J call TRBJ2-5; 8 bases agree with TRBD2. The germline V gene has CDR1 LGHNA and CDR2 YNFKEQ. CDR3 length equals 17 residues. Losses at the gene ends were 0 bases for V and 11 bases for J; bases not matched to a gene: 17.

The chain recombines TRBV6-1 with TRBJ1-5, with D tentatively TRBD1 (5 bases). V lost 1 base, J lost 4 bases, and 14 bases lay in between. Germline V gives CDR1 MNHNS, CDR2 SASEGT. There are 16 residues in the CDR3. CDR3: CASSEVPGGGNQPQHF. The CDR3 DNA reads TGTGCCAGCAGTGAAGTCCCCGGGGGGGGGAATCAGCCCCAGCATTTT.

The chain is built from TRBV4-1 and TRBJ2-1; no reliable D call. CDR3 length equals 15 residues. The V end lost 4 bases, the J end lost 2 bases, and 12 bases lay between the germline ends. Germline CDR1 and CDR2: MGHRA and YSYEKL. The CDR3: CASSPQVKTYNEQFF. CDR3 DNA: TGCGCCAGCAGCCCCCAAGTGAAAACCTACAATGAGCAGTTCTTC.

V is TRBV12-3 or TRBV12-4 and J is TRBJ1-2, with D uncertain. There are 13 residues in the CDR3. V shed 6 bases and J shed 8 bases, with 16 bases lying between them. The CDR3 spells CASRPREAGGYTF. The CDR3 DNA sequence: TGTGCCAGCAGGCCCCGGGAGGCCGGAGGCTACACCTTC.

This clonotype was observed a single time. V gene TRBV4-2 combines with J gene TRBJ2-3; maybe TRBD2 (5 bases). The CDR3 covers 14 residues. Germline CDR1 is LGHNA and CDR2 is YNFKEQ. The V end lost 8 bases, the J end lost 1 base, and 13 bases lay between the germline ends. This chain's CDR3 is CASAVHGGTDTQYF. The CDR3 DNA follows: TGTGCCAGCGCCGTACACGGGGGCACAGATACGCAGTATTTT.

This clonotype was recorded once. CDR3 region: CSATDLSSGNTIYF. The CDR3 bases are TGCAGTGCGACCGACTTATCCTCTGGAAACACCATATATTTT. J is TRBJ1-3 and V is TRBV20-1; D unresolved. The CDR3 is 14 amino acids. The V end was cut by 6 bases, the J end by 0 bases, with 12 bases between. Germline V gene lookup returns CDR1 DFQATT and CDR2 SNEGSKA (reference sequence).

V and J are TRBV5-1 and TRBJ2-7; 10 bases map to TRBD1. V gave up 4 bases and J gave up 4 bases; unmatched junction bases: 11. The CDR3 contains 16 residues. Germline V gene data show CDR1 as SGHRS and CDR2 as YFSETQ. In DNA form, the CDR3 reads TGCGCCAGCAGCCAGAACCCCGGGACAGGGGAATACGAGCAGTACTTC. It codes for CASSQNPGTGEYEQYF.

V and J are TRBV29-1 and TRBJ1-4, with D maybe TRBD1 (5 bases). V shed 0 bases and J shed 7 bases, with 12 bases lying between them. This CDR3 contains 14 residues. Germline CDR1 reads SQVTM; CDR2 reads ANQGSEA. CDR3 sequence (DNA): TGCAGCGTTGAAGATGGGCAGGGAAGTGAAAAACTGTTTTTT. Translation gives CSVEDGQGSEKLFF.